Below are 32 T cell receptor beta chains sequenced from a single sample in a study of cytomegalovirus exposure and HLA in healthy donors. 13 Jbeta primers and 60 Vbeta primers were used for the PCR. The assay was immunoSEQ multiplex PCR, and TCRdb's table has in-frame clones only and misses some. The sample holds over 65,000 clones, about 78% seen once. Sequencing was carried out using PBMCs. Source of these receptors: a man in his fifties in good health and CMV-seronegative.

The chain has TRBV12-5 and TRBJ2-2; D is possibly TRBD2 (5 bases). With 1 base removed from V and 11 bases from J, the gap between germline ends came to 8 bases. Germline values: CDR1 LGHNT, CDR2 FRNRAP. CDR3 length: 12 amino acids. The CDR3 DNA follows: TGTGCTAGTGGTTTGGAACGGGGAGAGCTGTTTTTT. Its protein is CASGLERGELFF.

The table lists this clone with a few counts. The rearrangement joins TRBV7-2 to TRBJ2-3, with D unclear. The germline CDR1 and CDR2 sequences are SGHTA and FQGNSA. The CDR3 covers 14 residues. Trimming stripped 1 base from V and 4 bases from J, with 9 bases between. The CDR3 sequence: CASSLDPGADTQYF. Here the CDR3 DNA reads TGTGCCAGCAGCTTAGACCCAGGCGCAGATACGCAGTATTTT.

This sequence joins TRBV27 and TRBJ2-1; 8 bases fit TRBD2. The CDR3 contains 16 residues. The ends lost 5 bases at V and 3 bases at J; junction bases unmatched: 9. Germline loops: CDR1 MNHEY, CDR2 SMNVEV (reference sequence). The CDR3 sequence is CASSRGRRGVYNEQFF. In DNA form, the CDR3 reads TGTGCCAGCAGTCGCGGGAGGCGGGGGGTCTACAATGAGCAGTTCTTC.

The chain uses TRBV5-5 and TRBJ2-2; no definite D call. V was cut by 4 bases and J by 1 base, with 2 bases left in between. This CDR3 spans 12 amino acids. The V gene's germline CDR1 is SGHKS and CDR2 YYEKEE (reference sequence). The CDR3 is CASSLNTGELFF. The CDR3 DNA sequence: TGTGCCAGCAGCCTGAACACCGGGGAGCTGTTTTTT.

This rearrangement joins TRBV2 to TRBJ2-5; D might be TRBD2 (6 bases). CDR3 length equals 15 residues. Per germline, CDR1 SNHLY and CDR2 FYNNEI. Trimming cost V 8 bases and J 5 bases, with 21 bases left between them. The CDR3 loop reads CASGGVSGQSETQYF. As DNA, the CDR3 is TGTGCCAGCGGAGGGGTGTCAGGGCAATCGGAGACCCAGTACTTC.

The rearrangement joins TRBV6-5 to TRBJ1-3; 7 positions match TRBD1. The CDR3 runs to 15 residues. V was pared by 6 bases and J by 6 bases, with 11 bases of the junction left unmatched. CDR1 is MNHEY, CDR2 SVGAGI, per germline. DNA for the CDR3: TGTGCCAGCAGACCCCTCAGGGGGGCCCCAAACACCATATATTTT. It codes for CASRPLRGAPNTIYF.

The rearrangement links TRBV5-1 to TRBJ1-4; 7 bases agree with TRBD1. Germline-derived CDR1 and CDR2 are SGHRS and YFSETQ. The CDR3 runs to 17 residues. The junction had 13 bases not matched to a gene; V was cut back by 0 bases and J by 8 bases. The DNA of the CDR3 is TGCGCCAGCAGCTTGGGAACGCTCGACAGGGCAGGGGAAAAACTGTTTTTT. This encodes CASSLGTLDRAGEKLFF.

The rearrangement joins TRBV5-4 to TRBJ2-6; tentative D call: TRBD2 (8 bases). V was pared by 3 bases and J by 1 base, with 17 bases between. CDR1 and CDR2 (germline): SGHNT, YYREEE (reference sequence). The CDR3 runs 18 residues. This CDR3 reads CASSSGGDSRSGANVLTF. CDR3 bases: TGTGCCAGCAGCTCCGGGGGGGACAGTAGATCTGGGGCCAACGTCCTGACTTTC.

The V gene is TRBV4-1, the J gene TRBJ2-2; D is unresolved. The CDR3 contains 16 residues. Germline lookup yields CDR1 MGHRA and CDR2 YSYEKL. Trimming pared 2 bases from V and 0 bases from J, leaving 10 bases between. The CDR3 nucleotides read TGCGCCAGCAGCCAATTCTCCCCAGCGAACACCGGGGAGCTGTTTTTT. Encoded protein: CASSQFSPANTGELFF.

This clone was found once. The chain links TRBV13 to TRBJ1-2; 10 positions match TRBD1. The CDR3 is made up of 14 amino acids. The germline CDR1 and CDR2 sequences are PRHDT and FYEKMQ (reference sequence). V shed 5 bases and J 2 bases; nucleotides not matched to a gene: 2. CDR3 loop: CASSRDRGNYGYTF. CDR3 DNA: TGTGCCAGCAGCCGGGACAGGGGAAACTATGGCTACACCTTC.

The chain joins TRBV5-4 to TRBJ1-3; 7 positions match TRBD1. Unmatched junction bases numbered 8, after V lost 4 bases and J lost 4 bases. CDR1 is SGHNT and CDR2 is YYREEE in the germline V gene (reference sequence). This CDR3 comprises 15 residues. Here the CDR3 DNA reads TGTGCCAGCAGCCCGGCAGGGGGTCAGGGAAACACCATATATTTT. It codes for CASSPAGGQGNTIYF.

V gene TRBV27 combines with J gene TRBJ2-6; D is unclear. The germline gives CDR1 MNHEY, CDR2 SMNVEV (reference sequence). The CDR3 covers 16 residues. Trimming took off 7 bases at V and 0 bases at J, with 13 bases between the two ends. The CDR3 reads CASNPLPDSGANVLTF. The CDR3 DNA reads TGTGCCAGCAATCCCCTACCCGACTCTGGGGCCAACGTCCTGACTTTC.

The V gene is TRBV7-6, the J gene TRBJ2-2; D is perhaps TRBD1 (6 bases). The length of the CDR3 is 16 residues. Germline CDR1 is SGHVS and CDR2 is FNYEAQ. The germline V and J ends were trimmed by 1 base and 1 base, with 10 bases remaining between them. The CDR3 reads CASSLGGRGNTGELFF. The CDR3 region has the DNA TGTGCCAGCAGCTTAGGCGGCAGGGGGAACACCGGGGAGCTGTTTTTT.

The V call is TRBV27, the J call TRBJ1-6, with D perhaps matching TRBD1 (5 bases). Germline values: CDR1 MNHEY, CDR2 SMNVEV (reference sequence). CDR3 length equals 14 residues. Trimming stripped 5 bases from V and 6 bases from J, with 11 bases between. The CDR3 DNA is TGTGCCAGCAGTGGGAGGGGCCCTAATTCACCCCTCCACTTT. Translated: CASSGRGPNSPLHF.

In this sample, this clone turned up once. The gene calls are TRBV27 and TRBJ2-5; weak D call: TRBD2 (5 bases). The germline V gene encodes CDR1 MNHEY and CDR2 SMNVEV (reference sequence). V was trimmed by 1 base and J by 5 bases, leaving 14 bases between them. This CDR3 comprises 15 residues. For the CDR3, the DNA is TGTGCCAGCAGTTTATATGCCCGTGGGAGTGAGACCCAGTACTTC. Translating gives CASSLYARGSETQYF.

This chain links TRBV6-5 with TRBJ2-5; D may be TRBD1 (5 bases). The CDR3 consists of 15 residues. V shed 7 bases and J shed 1 base, with 16 bases lying between them. Per germline, CDR1 MNHEY and CDR2 SVGAGI. This chain's CDR3 is CASTQLGRTQETQYF. The CDR3, as DNA: TGTGCCAGCACTCAATTGGGGCGTACCCAAGAGACCCAGTACTTC.

The chain combines TRBV5-1 with TRBJ1-1; perhaps TRBD1 as D (6 bases). Germline V gives CDR1 SGHRS, CDR2 YFSETQ. The V end was cut by 6 bases, the J end by 8 bases, with 26 bases between. The CDR3 is 16 residues long. This CDR3 is CASTRGEWGRASEAFF. The DNA of the CDR3 is TGCGCCAGCACCCGAGGCGAATGGGGGCGAGCATCCGAAGCTTTCTTT.

The CDR3 reads CASSFGAAGGRGELFF. CDR3 DNA: TGTGCCAGCAGTTTTGGGGCGGCCGGGGGTCGAGGGGAGCTGTTTTTT. This sequence joins TRBV28 and TRBJ2-2; possible D gene TRBD2, 6 bases. The CDR3 runs 16 residues. Germline CDR1 MDHEN, CDR2 SYDVKM. V dropped 3 bases and J dropped 8 bases, with 19 bases sitting between them.

This chain joins TRBV7-3 and TRBJ2-1; 8 bases align to TRBD2. V shed 3 bases, J shed 4 bases, and the junction held 2 bases outside the gene matches. There are 14 residues in the CDR3. Germline lookup yields CDR1 SGHTA and CDR2 FQGTGA. The chain's CDR3 is CASSLGGGYNEQFF. The CDR3 DNA is TGTGCCAGCAGCTTGGGCGGGGGGTACAATGAGCAGTTCTTC.

This sequence joins TRBV27 and TRBJ2-7, with a possible D match to TRBD2 (6 bases). Germline V gene sequence: CDR1 MNHEY, CDR2 SMNVEV (reference sequence). The germline V and J ends were trimmed by 0 bases and 6 bases, with 9 bases remaining between them. CDR3 length: 13 amino acids. CDR3 bases: TGTGCCAGCAGTTTATCGGAGGGATCCGAGCAGTACTTC. This sequence encodes CASSLSEGSEQYF.

The chain recombines TRBV2 with TRBJ2-7; 7 bases fit TRBD2. CDR1 and CDR2 from the germline V gene are SNHLY and FYNNEI. The CDR3 is 12 amino acids. With V trimmed by 8 bases and J by 3 bases, 4 bases remained unmatched. CDR3 region: CASGGVDYEQYF. The CDR3 nucleotides are TGTGCCAGCGGGGGGGTGGACTACGAGCAGTACTTC.

The chain joins TRBV5-1 to TRBJ2-2, with D possibly TRBD2 on 5 matching bases. V lost 4 bases and J 5 bases, leaving 18 bases between the germline ends. CDR1 is SGHRS, CDR2 YFSETQ, per germline. This CDR3 has 16 amino acids. The DNA for the CDR3 is TGCGCCAGCAGCCCCGGACTCCGCGTGGGGACCGGGGAGCTGTTTTTT. Translation: CASSPGLRVGTGELFF.

This chain uses TRBV7-3 with TRBJ1-1; the D gene is possibly TRBD1 (5 bases). V was trimmed by 5 bases and J by 0 bases, leaving 13 bases between them. The germline V gene has CDR1 SGHTA and CDR2 FQGTGA. The CDR3 extends over 15 amino acids. CDR3 in DNA: TGTGCCAGCAGCCCCGACTCAGGGTTGAACACTGAAGCTTTCTTT. It encodes CASSPDSGLNTEAFF.

The J gene is TRBJ2-3, the V gene TRBV11-2; a weak D match, TRBD1 (5 bases). V lost 5 bases, J lost 6 bases, and 15 bases lay in between. The germline V gene encodes CDR1 SGHAT and CDR2 FQNNGV. The length of the CDR3 is 14 residues. The DNA of the CDR3 is TGTGCCAGCAGCCGCGGTGGGGCAGTGGATACGCAGTATTTT. Translated: CASSRGGAVDTQYF.

This clone was counted a single time. This rearrangement joins TRBV19 to TRBJ2-1; D might be TRBD2 (6 bases). This CDR3 comprises 14 residues. The germline V and J ends were trimmed by 5 bases and 10 bases, with 18 bases remaining between them. CDR1 is LNHDA and CDR2 is SQIVND in the germline V gene (reference sequence). The CDR3 is CASSAGLNRREQFF. In DNA, the CDR3 is TGTGCCAGTAGTGCGGGACTTAATCGACGGGAGCAGTTCTTC.

J is TRBJ2-1 and V is TRBV5-1; 11 nucleotides agree with TRBD2. Germline V gene sequence: CDR1 SGHRS, CDR2 YFSETQ. The CDR3 length is 15 residues. V was pared by 3 bases and J by 6 bases, with 5 bases of the junction left unmatched. Written as DNA, the CDR3 is TGCGCCAGCAGCTCTTCGACTAGCGGGGTCAATGAGCAGTTCTTC. Protein product: CASSSSTSGVNEQFF.

The chain is built from TRBV5-4 and TRBJ1-3, with a possible D match to TRBD1 (6 bases). The V end lost 4 bases, the J end lost 4 bases, and 15 bases lay between the germline ends. The germline CDR1 and CDR2 sequences are SGHNT and YYREEE (reference sequence). CDR3 length: 15 residues. DNA of the CDR3: TGTGCCAGCAGCCGGGACACCTCGGGAGGAAACACCATATATTTT. This encodes CASSRDTSGGNTIYF.

The rearrangement joins TRBV18 to TRBJ1-2; D is unresolved. V lost 3 bases to trimming and J lost 2 bases, with 22 bases between them. The CDR3 covers 18 residues. The germline V gene encodes CDR1 KGHSH and CDR2 LQKENI. CDR3 protein: CASSPPDSRGFLNYGYTF. CDR3 bases: TGTGCCAGCTCACCTCCAGACTCACGGGGTTTCTTAAACTATGGCTACACCTTC.

This chain connects TRBV5-1 to TRBJ2-3; 9 nucleotides match TRBD2. The germline gives CDR1 SGHRS, CDR2 YFSETQ. This CDR3 is built from 15 residues. Losses at the gene ends were 3 bases for V and 5 bases for J; bases not matched to a gene: 7. The CDR3 loop is CASSSLSGGVDTQYF. The CDR3 DNA sequence: TGCGCCAGCAGCTCCCTTAGCGGGGGAGTAGATACGCAGTATTTT.

The chain links TRBV18 to TRBJ1-1; TRBD1 matches 7 bases. Germline trimming cut 3 bases from V and 3 bases from J; bases unmatched to any gene: 7. Germline V CDR1 and CDR2: KGHSH, LQKENI. This CDR3 is 15 amino acids long. CDR3 sequence: CASSPSTGWDTEAFF. In nucleotides, the CDR3 is TGTGCCAGCTCACCTTCGACAGGGTGGGACACTGAAGCTTTCTTT.

V and J are TRBV23-1 and TRBJ1-6; D is perhaps TRBD1 (6 bases). Being an ORF, TRBV23-1 has a function that is uncertain. Trimming stripped 0 bases from V and 7 bases from J, with 22 bases between. This CDR3 has 19 amino acids. The CDR3 DNA reads TGCGCCAGCAGTCAATCCCCCAGGAATCGACAGGAGAGGAATTCACCCCTCCACTTT. This translates into CASSQSPRNRQERNSPLHF.

The chain uses TRBV7-9 and TRBJ2-1; a weak D match, TRBD2 (5 bases). V gave up 2 bases and J gave up 7 bases, with 15 bases separating them. The CDR3 has 15 amino acids. The V gene's germline CDR1 is SEHNR and CDR2 FQNEAQ (reference sequence). The CDR3 here is CASSLNSGAGNEQFF. The CDR3 region has the DNA TGTGCCAGCAGCTTAAATTCGGGCGCGGGTAATGAGCAGTTCTTC.